What follows are 16 T cell receptor beta chains derived from one specimen sequenced in a study of blood T cell repertoires in COVID-19. Here immunoSEQ multiplex PCR was the method, and the copy in TCRdb shows in-frame clones only, minus some. The table lists roughly 120,000 clones, approximately 87% of them singletons. The sample comprised peripheral blood. Receptors originate from a man aged 70-80 years who had recovered from COVID-19.

The V and J genes are TRBV5-1 and TRBJ2-1; 10 bases fit TRBD1. This CDR3 is 17 amino acids long. V shed 3 bases and J 0 bases; nucleotides not matched to a gene: 6. Per the germline V gene, CDR1 is SGHRS and CDR2 is YFSETQ. CDR3 in amino acids: CASSSTGQGSSYNEQFF. The CDR3 DNA reads as TGCGCCAGCAGCTCCACGGGACAGGGGAGCTCCTACAATGAGCAGTTCTTC.

Only one count was recorded for this clone. The chain couples TRBV19 to TRBJ1-6; TRBD1 is a possible D gene (6 bases). Germline V gene lookup returns CDR1 LNHDA and CDR2 SQIVND (reference sequence). The germline V and J ends were trimmed by 3 bases and 10 bases, with 10 bases remaining between them. CDR3 length equals 13 residues. Written as DNA, the CDR3 is TGTGCCAGTAGTATCAGGGGCAACTCACCCCTCCACTTT. It specifies CASSIRGNSPLHF.

The V and J genes are TRBV19 and TRBJ1-4, with TRBD1 matching over 7 bases. Germline-derived CDR1 and CDR2 are LNHDA and SQIVND (reference sequence). V lost 5 bases, J lost 5 bases, and 8 bases stayed unmatched. The length of the CDR3 is 15 residues. This chain's CDR3 is CASSSPRDRNEKLFF. As DNA, the CDR3 is TGTGCCAGTAGTTCTCCTCGGGACAGAAATGAAAAACTGTTTTTT.

The V and J genes are TRBV7-9 and TRBJ2-5; TRBD2 matches 10 bases. Germline V gene lookup returns CDR1 SEHNR and CDR2 FQNEAQ (reference sequence). With 2 bases clipped from V and 5 bases from J, the junction kept 5 bases outside the gene matches. CDR3 length equals 15 residues. Here the CDR3 DNA reads TGTGCCAGCAGCTTAAAGCGGGGGGGCTTGGAGACCCAGTACTTC. Its protein product is CASSLKRGGLETQYF. The full variable domain, with the rest looked up from reference TRBV7-9 and TRBJ2-5, is DTGVSQNPRHKITKRGQNVTFRCDPISEHNRLYWYRQTLGQGPEFLTYFQNEAQLEKSRLLSDRFSAERPKGSFSTLEIQRTEQGDSAMYLCASSLKRGGLETQYFGPGTRLLVL.

The V and J genes are TRBV7-9 and TRBJ1-6; 7 bases are shared with TRBD1. This CDR3 region has 15 residues. With 5 bases clipped from V and 3 bases from J, the junction kept 4 bases outside the gene matches. The germline CDR1 and CDR2 sequences are SEHNR and FQNEAQ (reference sequence). Written as DNA, the CDR3 is TGTGCCAGCAGCCAGGGACAGATCTATAATTCACCCCTCCACTTT. Amino acids: CASSQGQIYNSPLHF.

V gene TRBV5-4 combines with J gene TRBJ1-3; TRBD1 agrees at 7 bases. The CDR3 consists of 15 residues. Unmatched junction bases numbered 3, after V lost 1 base and J lost 2 bases. In germline, CDR1 is SGHNT, CDR2 YYREEE (reference sequence). CDR3 in DNA: TGTGCCAGCAGCTTGAATCAGGGGGCTGGAAACACCATATATTTT. It yields the protein CASSLNQGAGNTIYF.

This sequence joins TRBV5-1 and TRBJ2-7, with TRBD2 matching 13 bases. V shed 4 bases, J shed 1 base, and the junction held 8 bases outside the gene matches. This CDR3 is built from 17 residues. CDR1 and CDR2 (germline): SGHRS, YFSETQ. CDR3 in DNA: TGCGCCAGCAGCCTCAGGACTAGCGGGAGCCGTTCCTACGAGCAGTACTTC. This codes for CASSLRTSGSRSYEQYF.

The V and J genes are TRBV3-1 (or the pseudogene TRBV3-2) and TRBJ2-5, with 7 nucleotides matching TRBD1. This CDR3 is built from 17 residues. CDR1 LGHDT and CDR2 YNNKEL come from the germline V gene (reference sequence). With V trimmed by 0 bases and J by 4 bases, 11 bases remained unmatched. CDR3 sequence: CASSQEIPGQPPETQYF. The CDR3, as DNA: TGTGCCAGCAGCCAAGAAATTCCGGGACAGCCCCCAGAGACCCAGTACTTC.

The J gene is TRBJ2-7, the V gene TRBV18; 9 nucleotides line up with TRBD1. Germline-derived CDR1 and CDR2 are KGHSH and LQKENI. CDR3 length equals 15 residues. J lost 6 bases, V lost 0 bases, and 6 bases had no gene match. The CDR3, as DNA: TGTGCCAGCTCACCACCGTCCGGGACAGGGTTCGAGCAGTACTTC. It yields the protein CASSPPSGTGFEQYF.

The chain combines TRBV5-8 with TRBJ1-2, with 7 bases matching TRBD1. The V gene end was trimmed by 4 bases and the J gene end by 2 bases; junction bases not matched to a gene: 5. The CDR3 consists of 14 residues. From germline, CDR1 is SGHTS and CDR2 YDEGEE. CDR3 in amino acids: CASSTQGQNYGYTF. The CDR3 region has the DNA TGTGCCAGCAGCACCCAGGGACAGAACTATGGCTACACCTTC.

The rearrangement links TRBV18 to TRBJ2-1, with 11 bases identical to TRBD1. Germline CDR1 reads KGHSH; CDR2 reads LQKENI. Germline trimming cut 2 bases from V and 2 bases from J; bases unmatched to any gene: 2. This CDR3 contains 16 residues. As DNA, the CDR3 is TGTGCCAGCTCACCAATGGGACAGGGGGCCTACAATGAGCAGTTCTTC. Translation gives CASSPMGQGAYNEQFF.

J is TRBJ2-2 and V is TRBV6-6, with TRBD2 identical over 8 bases. Unmatched junction bases numbered 6, after V lost 11 bases and J lost 1 base. Germline CDR1 reads MNHNY; CDR2 reads SVGAGI (reference sequence). The CDR3 is 14 amino acids. As DNA, the CDR3 is TGTGCCGTCCACCGGGAGGGGAACACCGGGGAGCTGTTTTTT. This gives the protein CAVHREGNTGELFF.

The genes are TRBV29-1 and TRBJ1-6; 9 bases agree with TRBD1. CDR1 and CDR2 from the germline V gene are SQVTM and ANQGSEA. The CDR3 has 13 residues. V shed 7 bases and J 8 bases; nucleotides not matched to a gene: 6. DNA of the CDR3: TGCAGCGCGGGACAGGGTAAGGATTCACCCCTCCACTTT. This translates into CSAGQGKDSPLHF. Together with reference TRBV29-1 and TRBJ1-6, the CDR3 gives the full variable domain: SAVISQKPSRDICQRGTSLTIQCQVDSQVTMMFWYRQQPGQSLTLIATANQGSEATYESGFVIDKFPISRPNLTFSTLTVSNMSPEDSSIYLCSAGQGKDSPLHFGNGTRLTVT.

CDR3 residues: CASRRGQGGQETQYF. The DNA for the CDR3 is TGTGCCAGTAGGCGAGGACAGGGGGGACAAGAGACCCAGTACTTC. The chain joins TRBV19 to TRBJ2-5; 10 positions agree with TRBD1. The V gene end was trimmed by 6 bases and the J gene end by 2 bases; junction bases not matched to a gene: 6. Germline lookup yields CDR1 LNHDA and CDR2 SQIVND (reference sequence). This CDR3 has 15 residues.

The rearrangement uses TRBV30 and TRBJ2-2; D is unresolved. Trimming removed 2 bases from V and 6 bases from J, with 13 bases in between. The germline V gene encodes CDR1 GTSNPN and CDR2 SVGIG (reference sequence). This CDR3 comprises 14 residues. The CDR3 region has the DNA TGTGCCTGGAGTATCTACAGTGGGTCCGGGGAGCTGTTTTTT. Translation: CAWSIYSGSGELFF.

This chain joins TRBV24-1 and TRBJ2-2, with unresolved D. V gave up 3 bases and J gave up 7 bases, with 8 bases separating them. This CDR3 has 13 amino acids. Germline V gene sequence: CDR1 KGHDR, CDR2 SFDVKD. The CDR3, as DNA: TGTGCCACCAGTGATGCATGGCTCGGGGAGCTGTTTTTT. It codes for CATSDAWLGELFF.